What follows is one T cell receptor (beta chain) and its context. The cohort comprised adults aged about 18 to 100 years residing in 20 to 25 US areas. Membership in each cohort depended on participant-reported clinical history. This sample is part of a study of blood T cell repertoires in COVID-19. The CDR3 runs 16 residues. CDR1 and CDR2 (germline): LGHDT, YNNKEL (reference sequence). Deletions cut 4 bases from V and 2 bases from J, with 15 bases between. Original analysis: Estimated nucleated cell counts came from reference gene primer amplification. The protocol was immunoSEQ multiplex PCR, while the TCRdb copy is restricted to in-frame clones and leaves out a portion. V, J and clone size reflect that table, while D and trimming were determined from the DNA. The table has about 220,000 clones, 82% seen once.

The sample consisted of PBMCs or T cells enriched from blood (not recorded which). This clonotype was sampled from a woman aged 55-69 years who had recovered from COVID-19. This chain uses TRBV3-1 (or the pseudogene TRBV3-2) with TRBJ1-5; D might be TRBD1 (5 bases). CDR3 loop: CASSPTAGGGNQPQHF. The CDR3 DNA reads TGTGCCAGCAGCCCCACGGCGGGAGGGGGCAATCAGCCCCAGCATTTT.